The entry below describes one TCR beta chain. Antigen unknown. This entry comes from a study of cytomegalovirus exposure and HLA in healthy donors. Study-wide background: Counted in an early data release were about 80 million unique TCRs from HLA-typed donors.

PCR employed 60 Vbeta and 13 Jbeta primers. Repertoires were generated with immunoSEQ multiplex PCR, while TCRdb's copy carries only in-frame clones and drops some. The sample holds under 200,000 clones, about four fifths seen once. Study-wide results and limits: A later analysis found that most CMV-associated TCR beta chains appeared HLA-restricted. A later analysis linked a missense variant in DCLRE1C to the trimming of TCR beta V and J genes.

The J segment lost 4 bases and the V segment lost 4 bases, leaving 4 bases of the junction unmatched. The CDR3 sequence is 14 residues long. In germline, CDR1 is MGHRA, CDR2 YSYEKL. The material sequenced was PBMCs. This chain links TRBV4-1 with TRBJ1-5, with 7 bases that match TRBD1. This receptor was obtained from a male donor in good health and CMV-seropositive. The CDR3 here is CASSPGQINQPQHF. CDR3 nucleotides: TGCGCCAGCAGCCCGGGACAGATTAATCAGCCCCAGCATTTT.